Here is one T cell receptor (beta chain) with its context. Profiling relied on immunoSEQ multiplex PCR, and the TCRdb table lists in-frame clones only, not all of them. The table includes some 190,000 clones, about 88% detected once. Germline trimming cut 2 bases from V and 7 bases from J; bases unmatched to any gene: 16. CDR1 SGHAT and CDR2 FQNNGV come from the germline V gene. The CDR3 is 17 amino acids. The source of the sample is a study of blood T cell repertoires in COVID-19. What was sequenced was peripheral blood. The clonotype was recovered from a man between 18 and 35 years old with active or convalescent COVID-19. J is TRBJ2-7 and V is TRBV11-2, with TRBD2 matching over 8 bases. The DNA for the CDR3 is TGTGCCAGCAGCTTAATTTTTACGGGGACTAGGGGATCGGAGCAGTACTTC. Translating it yields CASSLIFTGTRGSEQYF.